This T cell receptor beta chain was identified in a study of spatial heterogeneity in lung cancer. The wider study: Unique TCR and UMI combinations averaged more than ten appearances each in raw reads.

Regarding time point: blood at routine non-recurrence follow-up after resection. The authors sequenced whole RNA from tumor, nontumor lung or frozen PBMC without sorting. The CDR3 has 12 residues. TCRdb fed the 5' RACE reads into MiXCR, producing one record per CDR3 protein. The sample has around 100,000 distinct CDR3 sequences; approximately 10% are singletons. Here the sequenced sample was PBMCs, taken at follow-up. This TCR came from a female donor with early-stage non-small cell lung cancer. This rearrangement joins TRBV21-1 to TRBJ2-7. TRBV21-1 is a documented pseudogene. CDR3 in DNA: TGTGCCAGCGTGCCGTATCCCTACGAGCAGTACTTC. Translation gives CASVPYPYEQYF.